Shown below are 27 T cell receptor beta chains from a single sample sequenced in a study of shared clonotypes between healthy human individuals. Produced via immunoSEQ multiplex PCR; TCRdb's table is partial and in-frame only. Among about half a million clones listed, roughly 80% were seen once. Sequenced input: PBMCs. The receptors were sampled from a woman aged 40 to 50 in good health. Some clones in this sample may be carry-over from other donors' samples.

The chain has TRBV29-1 and TRBJ1-2, with D perhaps matching TRBD1 (5 bases). V lost 5 bases and J 0 bases, leaving 10 bases between the germline ends. This CDR3 spans 13 amino acids. Germline loops: CDR1 SQVTM, CDR2 ANQGSEA. Written as DNA, the CDR3 is TGCAGCGTTCCCACAGGATCTAACTATGGCTACACCTTC. Residues: CSVPTGSNYGYTF. Looking up the rest from reference TRBV29-1 and TRBJ1-2 gives the full variable domain: SAVISQKPSRDICQRGTSLTIQCQVDSQVTMMFWYRQQPGQSLTLIATANQGSEATYESGFVIDKFPISRPNLTFSTLTVSNMSPEDSSIYLCSVPTGSNYGYTFGSGTRLTVV.

The rearrangement joins TRBV25-1 to TRBJ2-1, with D perhaps assigned TRBD1 or TRBD2 (6 bases each). Trimming took 5 bases from V and 5 from J, leaving 16 bases between them. Germline V gene sequence: CDR1 MGHDK, CDR2 SYGVNS. The CDR3 sequence is 15 residues long. In DNA form, the CDR3 reads TGTGCCAGCAGTACTCGTCTGGAGGGGGACAATGAGCAGTTCTTC. Translation gives CASSTRLEGDNEQFF.

This clone was seen a single time. The V call is TRBV19, the J call TRBJ1-4; D is perhaps TRBD1 (6 bases). The CDR3 sequence is 12 residues long. V was cut by 11 bases and J by 7 bases, with 14 bases left in between. Germline V lookup: CDR1 LNHDA, CDR2 SQIVND (reference sequence). CDR3 in DNA: TGTGCCGCGGGGGGGCAAATTGAAAAACTGTTTTTT. This sequence encodes CAAGGQIEKLFF. The full variable domain, with the rest looked up from reference TRBV19 and TRBJ1-4, is DGGITQSPKYLFRKEGQNVTLSCEQNLNHDAMYWYRQDPGQGLRLIYYSQIVNDFQKGDIAEGYSVSREKKESFPLTVTSAQKNPTAFYLCAAGGQIEKLFFGSGTQLSVL.

With regard to this clone: This likely stems from a read error, as it lies one base from a far larger clone. Additional DNA sequences in this sample encode the identical CDR3. The J gene is TRBJ1-1, the V gene TRBV6-6; D uncertain. This CDR3 comprises 13 residues. Germline V gene data show CDR1 as MNHNY and CDR2 as SVGAGI (reference sequence). Written as DNA, the CDR3 is TGTGCCAGCAACCCTGCAGGAAACACCGAAGCTTTCTTT. This encodes CASNPAGNTEAFF.

The genes are TRBV18 and TRBJ1-1; 7 nucleotides match TRBD1. V lost 2 bases, J lost 4 bases, and 4 bases stayed unmatched. This CDR3 has 14 amino acids. Germline lookup yields CDR1 KGHSH and CDR2 LQKENI. CDR3 sequence (DNA): TGTGCCAGCTCACCAAGGGGGCTCGGCACTGAAGCTTTCTTT. It codes for CASSPRGLGTEAFF.

Points on this clone: One base separates it from a far larger clone, so it is likely a read error. The chain carries TRBV11-2 and TRBJ2-2; no definite D call. V lost 5 bases to trimming and J lost 1 base, with 8 bases between them. In germline, CDR1 is SGHAT, CDR2 FQNNGV. CDR3 size: 14 residues. CDR3 in amino acids: CASSTTRNTGELFF. DNA for the CDR3: TGTGCCAGCAGCACCACAAGGAACACCGGGGAGCTGTTTTTT. Supplemented by reference TRBV11-2 and TRBJ2-2, the full variable domain reads EAGVAQSPRYKIIEKRQSVAFWCNPISGHATLYWYQQILGQGPKLLIQFQNNGVVDDSQLPKDRFSAERLKGVDSTLKIQPAKLEDSAVYLCASSTTRNTGELFFGEGSRLTVL.

The chain combines TRBV9 with TRBJ2-3; D remains ambiguous. Looked up from germline, CDR1 is SGDLS and CDR2 is YYNGEE. V gave up 0 bases and J gave up 2 bases, with 10 bases separating them. The CDR3 runs to 15 residues. CDR3 DNA: TGTGCCAGCAGCGTAGCTGGGTCCCCCACAGATACGCAGTATTTT. Translation gives CASSVAGSPTDTQYF.

This clone was recorded once. The chain joins TRBV18 to TRBJ1-4; TRBD1 matches at 7 bases. Germline values: CDR1 KGHSH, CDR2 LQKENI. J was trimmed by 7 bases and V by 3 bases; bases with no gene match: 5. The CDR3 runs 14 residues. CDR3 sequence (DNA): TGTGCCAGCTCACCTCTACAGGGGCGTGAAAAACTGTTTTTT. Its translation is CASSPLQGREKLFF. Supplemented by reference TRBV18 and TRBJ1-4, the full variable domain reads NAGVMQNPRHLVRRRGQEARLRCSPMKGHSHVYWYRQLPEEGLKFMVYLQKENIIDESGMPKERFSAEFPKEGPSILRIQQVVRGDSAAYFCASSPLQGREKLFFGSGTQLSVL.

As concerns this clone: A far larger clone is one nucleotide away, so this likely arose from a read error. The sample holds other DNA sequences that translate to the same CDR3. The chain couples TRBV25-1 to TRBJ1-4; the match to TRBD1 covers 10 bases. The CDR3 contains 14 residues. Trimming removed 3 bases from V and 8 bases from J; junction bases left unmatched: 3. Germline CDR1 reads MGHDK; CDR2 reads SYGVNS. Here the CDR3 DNA reads TGTGCCAGCAGTGAGGGACAGGGGCGGGAAAAACTGTTTTTT. It encodes CASSEGQGREKLFF.

This clone showed up just once. The rearrangement links TRBV28 to TRBJ1-3, with no clear D. Germline V gene sequence: CDR1 MDHEN, CDR2 SYDVKM. The V end was cut by 1 base, the J end by 0 bases, with 4 bases between. The CDR3 has 14 amino acids. CDR3 amino acids: CASSLFLSGNTIYF. Here the CDR3 DNA reads TGTGCCAGCAGTTTATTTCTCTCTGGAAACACCATATATTTT.

This clone occurred once. V is TRBV6-5 and J is TRBJ2-7, with 11 bases identical to TRBD1. CDR3 length: 16 amino acids. With V trimmed by 4 bases and J by 3 bases, 8 bases remained unmatched. The germline V gene encodes CDR1 MNHEY and CDR2 SVGAGI. CDR3 sequence reads: CASSSAPGTGGYEQYF. The CDR3 DNA is TGTGCCAGCAGTTCCGCCCCCGGGACAGGGGGCTACGAGCAGTACTTC.

This chain links TRBV30 with TRBJ2-7; D assignment may be TRBD1 or TRBD2 (5 bases each). This CDR3 comprises 11 residues. Germline V gene data show CDR1 as GTSNPN and CDR2 as SVGIG (reference sequence). V shed 5 bases and J shed 4 bases, with 9 bases lying between them. CDR3: CAWGTPYEQYF. CDR3 DNA sequence: TGTGCCTGGGGGACCCCGTACGAGCAGTACTTC.

The V gene is TRBV4-1, the J gene TRBJ2-1, with 12 nucleotides matching TRBD2. Germline CDR1 reads MGHRA; CDR2 reads YSYEKL. CDR3 length equals 18 residues. Trimming cost V 0 bases and J 2 bases; bases outside gene matches: 5. CDR3: CASSQDPRLAGAYNEQFF. The DNA of the CDR3 is TGCGCCAGCAGCCAAGATCCCAGACTAGCGGGGGCCTACAATGAGCAGTTCTTC.

About this clone itself: A far bigger clonotype differs at one base, so this is likely a read error. Other DNA sequences of this sample code for an identical CDR3. This rearrangement joins TRBV10-2 to TRBJ1-3; unclear D gene. This CDR3 comprises 17 residues. Germline CDR1 reads WSHSY; CDR2 reads SAAADI. This chain's CDR3 is CASSPAAPRNSGNTIYF. For the CDR3, the DNA is TGCGCTAGCAGCCCCGCCGCCCCGAGAAACTCTGGAAACACCATATATTTT.

In this sample, this clone turned up once. The chain joins TRBV30 to TRBJ1-2; D call uncertain. The CDR3 totals 12 residues. Trimming took off 5 bases at V and 4 bases at J, with 11 bases between the two ends. Germline V gives CDR1 GTSNPN, CDR2 SVGIG (reference sequence). The CDR3 here is CAWLDGGYGYTF. The CDR3 DNA reads as TGTGCCTGGCTGGACGGCGGCTATGGCTACACCTTC.

This rearrangement joins TRBV19 to TRBJ2-1, with TRBD2 matching 10 bases. Trimming removed 1 base from V and 4 bases from J; junction bases left unmatched: 4. From germline, CDR1 is LNHDA and CDR2 SQIVND (reference sequence). This CDR3 has 16 residues. CDR3 region: CASSIVASGRYNEQFF. The CDR3 coding sequence is TGTGCCAGTAGTATAGTGGCTAGCGGGAGATACAATGAGCAGTTCTTC.

This chain connects TRBV6-5 to TRBJ1-4; D gene ambiguous. CDR1 and CDR2 (germline): MNHEY, SVGAGI. The V end was cut by 6 bases, the J end by 5 bases, with 7 bases between. The CDR3 covers 12 residues. CDR3 protein: CASSRANEKLFF. The CDR3 bases are TGTGCCAGCAGCCGAGCCAATGAAAAACTGTTTTTT.

The chain carries TRBV28 and TRBJ1-1; 10 bases match TRBD1. J gave up 11 bases and V 8 bases, and 5 bases lay outside the gene matches. CDR3 length: 11 amino acids. Germline CDR1 and CDR2: MDHEN and SYDVKM. The CDR3 reads CASGRQGAAFF. Here the CDR3 DNA reads TGTGCCAGCGGGAGACAGGGGGCGGCTTTCTTT.

About this clone itself: A far bigger clonotype differs at one base, so this is likely a read error. Additional DNA sequences in this sample encode the identical CDR3. This chain uses TRBV5-4 with TRBJ1-1, with D uncertain. Germline V lookup: CDR1 SGHNT, CDR2 YYREEE (reference sequence). The CDR3 contains 14 residues. CDR3 in amino acids: CTSSNIVVDTEAFF. The CDR3 nucleotides are TGTACCAGCAGCAATATCGTGGTTGACACTGAAGCTTTCTTT.

The chain recombines TRBV11-2 with TRBJ1-4, with D perhaps matching TRBD1 (5 bases). Per the germline V gene, CDR1 is SGHAT and CDR2 is FQNNGV. The CDR3 has 14 amino acids. Trimming took 3 bases from V and 8 from J, leaving 13 bases between them. The DNA of the CDR3 is TGTGCCAGCAGCTTTGGCCTCACAGGCGAAAAACTGTTTTTT. Its protein is CASSFGLTGEKLFF.

V and J are TRBV9 and TRBJ2-7; D is perhaps TRBD1 or TRBD2 (5 bases each). V was trimmed by 0 bases and J by 1 base, leaving 11 bases between them. The germline CDR1 and CDR2 sequences are SGDLS and YYNGEE. The CDR3 length is 15 residues. The chain's CDR3 is CASSVGGSASYEQYF. The CDR3 DNA reads as TGTGCCAGCAGCGTAGGGGGGAGCGCATCCTACGAGCAGTACTTC.

Remarks on this clone: This may be a read error: a much more frequent sequence differs by one nucleotide. The chain carries TRBV6-6 and TRBJ1-2; TRBD1 aligns across 7 bases. Trimming removed 6 bases from V and 4 bases from J; junction bases left unmatched: 5. CDR1 and CDR2 (germline): MNHNY, SVGAGI (reference sequence). This CDR3 comprises 13 residues. CDR3 in amino acids: CASSQGDSYGYTF. DNA for the CDR3: TGTGCCAGCAGCCAAGGGGACAGCTATGGCTACACCTTC.

Comments on this clone: With only one base between it and a far larger clone, this is likely a read error. The sample carries other DNA sequences with the same CDR3. The chain links TRBV5-6 to TRBJ1-2; TRBD1 is a possible D gene (5 bases). CDR1 SGHDT and CDR2 YYEEEE come from the germline V gene. The CDR3 is 12 residues long. The CDR3 spells CASSSLTGGYTF. The CDR3 DNA is TGTGCCAGTAGCTCCTTAACAGGAGGCTACACCTTC.

Note on this clone: This likely traces to a read error, being one base from a far larger clone. The rearrangement uses TRBV10-3 and TRBJ1-3; D is undetermined. The length of the CDR3 is 14 residues. V lost 6 bases and J 0 bases, leaving 9 bases between the germline ends. From germline, CDR1 is ENHRY and CDR2 SYGVKD. The CDR3 region is CAISSPGSGNTIYF. The CDR3 DNA follows: TGTGCCATCAGCTCGCCCGGCTCTGGAAACACCATATATTTT.

V gene TRBV30 combines with J gene TRBJ2-7; D gene uncertain. Germline CDR1 and CDR2: GTSNPN and SVGIG (reference sequence). Trimming stripped 5 bases from V and 5 bases from J, with 10 bases between. The CDR3 contains 11 residues. Here the CDR3 DNA reads TGTGCCTGGGCAGGTAACCACGAGCAGTACTTC. Translation: CAWAGNHEQYF.

Notes on this clone: A single base separates this from a much larger clone, so it may be a read error. V usage is TRBV7-3 and J usage is TRBJ2-2; tentative D call: TRBD1 (6 bases). The CDR3 contains 14 residues. CDR1 SGHTA and CDR2 FQGTGA come from the germline V gene. V lost 3 bases and J 4 bases, leaving 9 bases between the germline ends. CDR3 sequence: CASSLAGATGELFF. CDR3 in DNA: TGTGCCAGCAGCTTGGCAGGGGCCACCGGGGAGCTGTTTTTT. Filled out from reference TRBV7-3 and TRBJ2-2, the complete variable domain reads GAGVSQTPSNKVTEKGKYVELRCDPISGHTALYWYRQSLGQGPEFLIYFQGTGAADDSGLPNDRFFAVRPEGSVSTLKIQRTERGDSAVYLCASSLAGATGELFFGEGSRLTVL.

Regarding this clone: Given a far larger clone just one base away, this is likely a sequencing read error. This chain links TRBV30 with TRBJ2-6; D unclear. The CDR3 runs to 19 residues. Germline CDR1 reads GTSNPN; CDR2 reads SVGIG (reference sequence). V dropped 5 bases and J dropped 3 bases, with 26 bases sitting between them. DNA of the CDR3: TGTGCCTGGGCAGAAGAAGGAGAAGCCCTCTGGGATGGGGCCAACGTCCTGACTTTC. Amino acid sequence: CAWAEEGEALWDGANVLTF.